One sample yielded the 24 T cell receptor beta chains listed below, sequenced in a study of cytomegalovirus exposure and HLA in healthy donors. The PCR contained 60 Vbeta and 13 Jbeta primers. Sequencing was performed with immunoSEQ multiplex PCR; in TCRdb, only in-frame clones are kept and a portion is missing. Of roughly 130,000 clones detected, roughly 83% appear once; the ten largest clones hold about 3.1%. The sequenced material came from PBMCs. All receptors derive from a female donor in good health and CMV-seronegative.

The gene calls are TRBV4-3 and TRBJ2-1, with D unresolved. Germline V gene sequence: CDR1 LGHNA, CDR2 YSLEER. V lost 5 bases and J lost 9, with 11 bases in between. This CDR3 has 12 amino acids. The DNA of the CDR3 is TGCGCCAGCAGCTCCGCCAGTACTGAGCAGTTCTTC. Its protein product is CASSSASTEQFF.

The chain combines TRBV27 with TRBJ2-1, with 9 nucleotides matching TRBD2. CDR3 size: 17 residues. J was trimmed by 8 bases and V by 3 bases; bases with no gene match: 14. Germline V gene sequence: CDR1 MNHEY, CDR2 SMNVEV (reference sequence). CDR3 loop: CASSFRPGLAPRDEQFF. CDR3 sequence (DNA): TGTGCCAGCAGTTTTCGCCCGGGACTAGCACCCAGGGATGAGCAGTTCTTC.

This chain uses TRBV19 with TRBJ1-2, with D unresolved. The CDR3 is 10 amino acids. V was clipped by 7 bases and J by 7 bases, with 7 bases between them. Germline CDR1 LNHDA, CDR2 SQIVND (reference sequence). DNA for the CDR3: TGTGCCAGTAAGGAGCGTGGCTACACCTTC. Amino acid sequence: CASKERGYTF.

The gene calls are TRBV7-8 and TRBJ2-1; 12 nucleotides match TRBD2. Germline CDR1 SGHVS, CDR2 FQNEAQ. V lost 4 bases, J lost 7 bases, and 5 bases stayed unmatched. This CDR3 spans 15 amino acids. DNA of the CDR3: TGTGCCAGCAGCTCGACTAGCGGGAGTAGGAATGAGCAGTTCTTC. Its protein is CASSSTSGSRNEQFF.

The V gene is TRBV7-6, the J gene TRBJ1-1; 10 bases are shared with TRBD1. Germline V gene lookup returns CDR1 SGHVS and CDR2 FNYEAQ. Trimming took 5 bases from V and 4 from J; bases not matched to a gene: 7. The CDR3 is 15 residues long. The DNA for the CDR3 is TGTGCCAGCAGCCAGAGACAGGGGGCGAGCACTGAAGCTTTCTTT. Translation: CASSQRQGASTEAFF.

This clone was seen a single time. The chain links TRBV6-1 to TRBJ1-1; 7 nucleotides match TRBD1. V trimming: 9 bases; J trimming: 4 bases; junction bases outside the gene matches: 8. Germline-derived CDR1 and CDR2 are MNHNS and SASEGT. This CDR3 region has 13 residues. Written as DNA, the CDR3 is TGTGCCAGTTCCCGACAGGGTGGCACTGAAGCTTTCTTT. The encoded protein is CASSRQGGTEAFF.

The rearrangement joins TRBV7-2 to TRBJ2-4; the D gene is possibly TRBD2 (5 bases). Looked up from germline, CDR1 is SGHTA and CDR2 is FQGNSA. V was clipped by 1 base and J by 3 bases, with 16 bases between them. This CDR3 spans 17 amino acids. CDR3 sequence (DNA): TGTGCCAGCAGCTTAGGTGGGCTTAGCGACCACAAAAACATTCAGTACTTC. Translated: CASSLGGLSDHKNIQYF.

This clone was seen once. The CDR3 coding sequence is TGTGCCAGCTCACCTGGTTTCAGGGATAATCAGCCCCAGCATTTT. Translating gives CASSPGFRDNQPQHF. V and J are TRBV18 and TRBJ1-5; tentative D call: TRBD1 (5 bases). The CDR3 sequence is 15 residues long. V was cut by 3 bases and J by 4 bases, with 13 bases left in between. Germline V gene sequence: CDR1 KGHSH, CDR2 LQKENI.

The V gene is TRBV5-1, the J gene TRBJ2-5; maybe TRBD2 (6 bases). The last part of the DNA fits TRBJ2-7 better; the J call may be wrong. The CDR3 totals 12 residues. The V gene's germline CDR1 is SGHRS and CDR2 YFSETQ. CDR3 amino acids: CATSLWGDEQYF. The CDR3 DNA reads TGCGCCACCTCCCTTTGGGGGGACGAGCAGTACTTC.

The V call is TRBV7-8, the J call TRBJ1-4; weak D call: TRBD1 (5 bases). CDR1 SGHVS and CDR2 FQNEAQ come from the germline V gene. V lost 8 bases and J lost 7, with 11 bases in between. The CDR3 length is 12 residues. The CDR3 reads CASRGLSEKLFF. The CDR3 bases are TGTGCCAGCCGGGGGTTGAGTGAAAAACTGTTTTTT.

The genes are TRBV15 and TRBJ1-5, with D hard to call. Germline V CDR1 and CDR2: LNHNV, YYDKDF (reference sequence). Trimming cost V 9 bases and J 0 bases, with 9 bases left between them. The CDR3 totals 13 residues. Here the CDR3 DNA reads TGTGCCACAAGCCTGTATAGCAATCAGCCCCAGCATTTT. Amino acid sequence: CATSLYSNQPQHF.

This clone was seen a few times. Here the CDR3 reads CASATGDQPQHF. The CDR3 DNA reads as TGTGCCAGTGCCACGGGGGATCAGCCCCAGCATTTT. The V gene is TRBV6-5, the J gene TRBJ1-5; possible D gene TRBD1, 5 bases. Trimming took off 9 bases at V and 5 bases at J, with 11 bases between the two ends. This CDR3 region has 12 residues. Per the germline V gene, CDR1 is MNHEY and CDR2 is SVGAGI.

The DNA of the CDR3 is TGTGCCAGCAGCTCGGGACAGGGGGCGGGCGGCTACACCTTC. Translation: CASSSGQGAGGYTF. The chain carries TRBV7-2 and TRBJ1-2; 12 positions match TRBD1. Germline V lookup: CDR1 SGHTA, CDR2 FQGNSA. This CDR3 has 14 residues. Unmatched junction bases numbered 5, after V lost 4 bases and J lost 8 bases.

The chain recombines TRBV6-5 with TRBJ2-3; 8 bases map to TRBD2. The CDR3 sequence is 14 residues long. The germline V gene encodes CDR1 MNHEY and CDR2 SVGAGI. Unmatched junction bases numbered 3, after V lost 6 bases and J lost 1 base. The CDR3 sequence: CASSMTSGTDTQYF. CDR3 DNA sequence: TGTGCCAGCAGCATGACTAGCGGCACAGATACGCAGTATTTT.

The V call is TRBV18, the J call TRBJ2-5; D perhaps matches TRBD1 (6 bases). The V end lost 4 bases, the J end lost 3 bases, and 12 bases lay between the germline ends. This CDR3 spans 14 amino acids. Germline CDR1 KGHSH, CDR2 LQKENI. CDR3: CASSLQGIKETQYF. The CDR3 DNA reads TGTGCCAGCTCACTACAGGGTATCAAAGAGACCCAGTACTTC.

J is TRBJ1-2 and V is TRBV7-6, with a possible D match to TRBD1 (6 bases). Per germline, CDR1 SGHVS and CDR2 FNYEAQ. V gave up 1 base and J gave up 8 bases, with 17 bases separating them. CDR3 size: 15 residues. CDR3 protein: CASSLGQGPADGYTF. The DNA of the CDR3 is TGTGCCAGCAGCTTAGGTCAGGGGCCTGCTGACGGCTACACCTTC.

The chain uses TRBV9 and TRBJ1-1; no clear D gene. The V gene's germline CDR1 is SGDLS and CDR2 YYNGEE. Trimming pared 4 bases from V and 1 base from J, leaving 17 bases between. CDR3 size: 16 residues. The CDR3 coding sequence is TGTGCCAGCAGCAAAAACTCCCTACCCGCGAACACTGAAGCTTTCTTT. This encodes CASSKNSLPANTEAFF.

This clone was counted only a few times. This chain connects TRBV2 to TRBJ2-7; 7 nucleotides line up with TRBD1. CDR1 and CDR2 from the germline V gene are SNHLY and FYNNEI. V trimming: 11 bases; J trimming: 5 bases; junction bases outside the gene matches: 6. The CDR3 covers 11 residues. The CDR3 DNA reads TGTGCCGGACGACAGGGTAACGAGCAGTACTTC. This gives the protein CAGRQGNEQYF. The complete variable domain, with remaining parts taken from reference TRBV2 and TRBJ2-7, reads EPEVTQTPSHQVTQMGQEVILRCVPISNHLYFYWYRQILGQKVEFLVSFYNNEISEKSEIFDDQFSVERPDGSNFTLKIRSTKLEDSAMYFCAGRQGNEQYFGPGTRLTVT.

This chain connects TRBV20-1 to TRBJ1-2; no clear D gene. The CDR3 runs 11 residues. Germline V gene data show CDR1 as DFQATT and CDR2 as SNEGSKA (reference sequence). Deletions cut 5 bases from V and 7 bases from J, with 11 bases between. The CDR3 is CSAHSNGGYTF. Here the CDR3 DNA reads TGCAGTGCTCACTCCAACGGTGGCTACACCTTC.

This sequence joins TRBV29-1 and TRBJ2-3; weak D call: TRBD1 (5 bases). Germline CDR1 is SQVTM and CDR2 is ANQGSEA. V was clipped by 6 bases and J by 5 bases, with 21 bases between them. The CDR3 consists of 15 residues. As DNA, the CDR3 is TGCAGCGTGTCCGCGACAGTAGTAGAAGGAGATACGCAGTATTTT. Translation: CSVSATVVEGDTQYF.

The chain employs TRBV28 and TRBJ2-6; D unresolved. The germline gives CDR1 MDHEN, CDR2 SYDVKM. Trimming took 3 bases from V and 1 from J, leaving 10 bases between them. The CDR3 covers 16 residues. The CDR3 nucleotides are TGTGCCAGCAGTTTGATCGGAGAGTCTGGGGCCAACGTCCTGACTTTC. Encoded protein: CASSLIGESGANVLTF.

The chain joins TRBV7-9 to TRBJ1-1; TRBD1 might be the D (5 bases). The CDR3 has 15 residues. Germline CDR1 SEHNR, CDR2 FQNEAQ (reference sequence). V lost 5 bases, J lost 3 bases, and 16 bases lay in between. Here the CDR3 DNA reads TGTGCCAGCAGCGACTGGGAGGGGACCTACACTGAAGCTTTCTTT. It encodes CASSDWEGTYTEAFF.

This chain links TRBV7-2 with TRBJ2-7; unclear D gene. The CDR3 runs to 16 residues. Germline values: CDR1 SGHTA, CDR2 FQGNSA. Trimming shortened V by 1 base and J by 2 bases, and 15 bases separated the two germline ends. The CDR3 bases are TGTGCCAGCAGCTTAGGAGGCGGAAGAACCACCTACGAGCAGTACTTC. It yields the protein CASSLGGGRTTYEQYF.

This clone was detected a few times. The CDR3 sequence: CSGWVGQQAFF. The CDR3 coding sequence is TGCAGCGGTTGGGTGGGGCAGCAAGCTTTCTTT. V is TRBV29-1 and J is TRBJ1-1; TRBD1 might be the D (5 bases). V dropped 7 bases and J dropped 9 bases, with 15 bases sitting between them. The CDR3 is 11 residues long. Germline-derived CDR1 and CDR2 are SQVTM and ANQGSEA.